This T cell receptor beta chain was captured by sequencing in a study of neurological immune-mediated disorders. This clonotype appeared many times. Per the germline V gene, CDR1 is MNHEY and CDR2 is SVGEGT. This CDR3 contains 15 residues. V was shortened by 8 bases and J by 0 bases, with 16 bases between the two germline ends. MiXCR, run by TCRdb on the 5' RACE reads, gives a single entry per CDR3 protein. The data show some 38,000 distinct CDR3 sequences, with less than 5% seen just once and roughly 2% held by the top ten. The sequenced sample consisted of PBMCs. This TCR derives from a man aged 25 to 40 with multiple sclerosis. The chain joins TRBV6-2 or TRBV6-3 to TRBJ1-1; possible D gene TRBD1, 6 bases. CDR3 nucleotide sequence: TGTGCCAGCCTCCTGGGGGGGGCGATGAACACTGAAGCTTTCTTT. Its translation is CASLLGGAMNTEAFF.